This T cell receptor (beta chain) was captured by sequencing in a study of blood T cell repertoires in COVID-19. Sequenced by immunoSEQ multiplex PCR; TCRdb stores in-frame clones only, minus some. Among over 150,000 clones listed, roughly four fifths were seen once. This clone was observed a single time. V gave up 0 bases and J gave up 0 bases; unmatched junction bases: 3. This CDR3 is 16 amino acids long. Per the germline V gene, CDR1 is LGHNA and CDR2 is YSLEER. The origin of this receptor is an elderly woman with acute or convalescent COVID-19. The rearrangement uses TRBV4-3 and TRBJ1-2; 8 nucleotides match TRBD1. Input material: peripheral blood. The DNA for the CDR3 is TGCGCCAGCAGCCAAGAGACAGGGGTCCCTAACTATGGCTACACCTTC. Its translation is CASSQETGVPNYGYTF.